A selection of T cell receptor beta chains follows, all from one sample in a study of identical twins. A single record per CDR3 protein comes from TCRdb applying MiXCR to the 5' RACE reads. The data contain 400,000 to 650,000 distinct CDR3 sequences, 20% to 25% of them singletons. These data were also reused for a study on T cells expressing NK-cell markers.

The specimen was CD4+ T cells sorted from blood. These receptors originate from a woman between 18 and 29 years old in good health. The CDR3 runs from the conserved cysteine through the conserved F or W. The D gene is left open where the match is weak. Size values are once, few and many counts, or a class for expanded clones, and some rows have none.

V gene	clone size	J gene	D gene	CDR3 protein	CDR3 DNA
TRBV20-1	few	TRBJ1-1	-	CSARRLQVEAFF	TGCAGTGCTAGACGCCTACAGGTAGAAGCTTTCTTT
TRBV5-1	few	TRBJ2-5	TRBD1	CASSPGQATQETQYF	TGCGCCAGCAGCCCAGGACAGGCGACGCAAGAGACCCAGTACTTC
TRBV29-1	-	TRBJ2-5	-	CSVLRLGLETQYF	TGCAGCGTTCTCAGATTGGGTTTGGAGACCCAGTACTTC
TRBV5-1	many	TRBJ2-5	-	CASSLRDLTAEVTQYF	TGCGCCAGCAGCTTACGGGACCTTACAGCAGAGGTGACCCAGTACTTC
TRBV28	-	TRBJ2-1	TRBD2	CASSSQRGKQFF	TGTGCCAGCAGTTCCCAGCGGGGAAAGCAGTTCTTC
TRBV7-2	few	TRBJ1-5	-	CASSLGDAGRQPQHF	TGTGCCAGCAGCTTAGGGGATGCGGGAAGGCAGCCCCAGCATTTT
TRBV18	-	TRBJ2-7	-	CASSAESRTGQYF	TGTGCCAGCTCAGCCGAAAGTAGGACGGGGCAGTACTTC
TRBV20-1	-	TRBJ1-1	-	CSVGLNTEAFF	TGCAGTGTAGGGCTGAACACTGAAGCTTTCTTT
TRBV20-1	few	TRBJ1-4	TRBD1	CSAKRQGASTEKLFF	TGCAGTGCTAAAAGACAGGGGGCGTCGACTGAAAAACTGTTTTTT
TRBV6-5	-	TRBJ2-3	-	CASSYRALTDTQYF	TGTGCCAGCAGTTACAGAGCCCTCACAGATACGCAGTATTTT
TRBV5-1	many	TRBJ1-5	TRBD1	CASSLDTGGNQPQHF	TGCGCCAGCAGCTTGGACACAGGGGGCAATCAGCCCCAGCATTTT
TRBV12-3/TRBV12-4	-	TRBJ1-5	-	CASSLGQGVQPQHF	TGTGCCAGCAGTTTAGGCCAGGGAGTCCAGCCCCAGCATTTT
TRBV5-6	-	TRBJ2-5	-	CASSPGQPETQYF	TGTGCCAGCAGCCCGGGACAACCGGAGACCCAGTACTTC
TRBV20-1	many	TRBJ2-2	TRBD2	CSARDQSGKGTGELFF	TGCAGTGCTAGAGACCAAAGCGGGAAGGGGACCGGGGAGCTGTTTTTT
TRBV5-1	-	TRBJ2-4	-	CASSLFGENIQYF	TGCGCCAGCAGCTTGTTTGGGGAAAACATTCAGTACTTC
TRBV7-6	few	TRBJ2-3	-	CASSLRTGQGGDTQYF	TGTGCCAGCAGCCTCCGAACTGGACAAGGGGGTGATACGCAGTATTTT
TRBV4-3	few	TRBJ2-7	-	CASSQDANLHSYEQYF	TGCGCCAGCAGCCAAGATGCCAACCTCCACTCCTACGAGCAGTACTTC
TRBV3-1	-	TRBJ1-1	-	CASSQMAPGGRTFF	TGTGCCAGCAGCCAAATGGCCCCGGGCGGTCGGACTTTCTTT
TRBV6-5	-	TRBJ2-1	-	CASSYSTGVGGRINEQFF	TGTGCCAGCAGTTACTCTACCGGTGTGGGGGGGCGAATAAATGAGCAGTTCTTC
TRBV20-1	few	TRBJ1-2	TRBD1	CSGPHPEGASGYTF	TGCAGTGGGCCCCACCCTGAGGGGGCAAGTGGCTACACCTTC
TRBV7-2	-	TRBJ2-2	-	CASSFGRRTGELFF	TGTGCCAGCAGCTTCGGCAGGCGCACCGGGGAGCTGTTTTTT
TRBV30	few	TRBJ2-1	-	CASNEGGERQFF	TGTGCCTCTAATGAGGGGGGGGAGAGGCAGTTCTTC
TRBV4-3	few	TRBJ1-3	-	CASSQDTWGSGNTIYF	TGCGCCAGCAGCCAAGACACCTGGGGATCTGGAAACACCATATATTTT
TRBV12-3/TRBV12-4	-	TRBJ2-5	TRBD2	CASSFGRFETQYF	TGTGCCAGCAGTTTCGGGAGGTTTGAGACCCAGTACTTC
TRBV30	-	TRBJ2-1	TRBD1	CAWSSGTGRGGSYNEQFF	TGTGCCTGGAGTTCCGGGACAGGGAGGGGTGGCTCCTACAATGAGCAGTTCTTC
TRBV12-3/TRBV12-4	many	TRBJ2-3	TRBD2	CASSRLAGSTDTQYF	TGTGCCAGCAGTCGACTAGCGGGGAGCACAGATACGCAGTATTTT
TRBV5-1	many	TRBJ2-3	-	CASSLGDSTDTQYF	TGTGCCAGCAGTTTGGGGGATAGCACAGATACGCAGTATTTT
TRBV5-1	many	TRBJ2-2	-	CASSPTSTGELFF	TGCGCCAGCAGCCCGACTAGCACCGGGGAGCTGTTTTTT
TRBV6-5	-	TRBJ2-5	-	CASSYEARGGETQYF	TGTGCCAGCAGTTACGAGGCTAGAGGGGGGGAGACCCAGTACTTC
TRBV21-1	-	TRBJ2-3	-	CASKNSLNPDTQYF	TGTGCCAGCAAGAATAGCCTAAATCCAGATACGCAGTATTTT
TRBV20-1	few	TRBJ2-2	-	CSAADPSATGELFF	TGCAGTGCTGCCGATCCTTCGGCGACCGGGGAGCTGTTTTTT
TRBV5-1	-	TRBJ1-1	-	CASSTGPDTEAFF	TGCGCCAGCAGCACCGGACCTGACACTGAAGCTTTCTTT
TRBV7-9	-	TRBJ1-1	TRBD1	CASSFLGQANTEAFF	TGTGCCAGCAGCTTCCTCGGACAGGCGAACACTGAAGCTTTCTTT
TRBV20-1	-	TRBJ1-1	-	CSARWGGEGPAFF	TGCAGTGCTAGGTGGGGTGGTGAGGGACCGGCTTTCTTT
TRBV6-2/TRBV6-3	few	TRBJ1-2	-	CASSYQGDYGYTF	TGTGCCAGCAGTTACCAGGGAGACTATGGCTACACCTTC
TRBV7-9	few	TRBJ1-2	-	CASSLEVRGDGYTF	TGTGCCAGCAGCTTAGAAGTACGTGGGGATGGCTACACCTTC
TRBV7-9	few	TRBJ1-2	TRBD1	CASSLVGQGAYGYTF	TGTGCCAGCAGCTTAGTGGGACAGGGGGCCTATGGCTACACCTTC
TRBV20-1	few	TRBJ1-1	TRBD1	CSWTGRNTEAFF	TGCAGTTGGACAGGCAGGAACACTGAAGCTTTCTTT
TRBV20-1	-	TRBJ2-1	-	CSAPATGPLVGEQFF	TGCAGTGCTCCCGCGACGGGACCGCTAGTTGGGGAGCAGTTCTTC
TRBV27	few	TRBJ2-5	-	CASSSESLYQETQYF	TGTGCCAGCAGTTCCGAATCATTGTACCAAGAGACCCAGTACTTC
TRBV7-3	many	TRBJ2-3	TRBD2	CASSFSGGGTDTQYF	TGTGCCAGCAGTTTTAGCGGGGGGGGCACAGATACGCAGTATTTT
TRBV12-3/TRBV12-4	few	TRBJ2-2	-	CASILGLQPGELFF	TGTGCCAGCATCCTGGGACTCCAACCCGGGGAGCTGTTTTTT
TRBV20-1	-	TRBJ2-4	TRBD2	CSASPGLHQYF	TGCAGTGCTAGCCCGGGACTACATCAGTACTTC
TRBV4-3	few	TRBJ1-1	-	CASSHREGGAFF	TGCGCCAGCAGCCACCGGGAGGGAGGCGCTTTCTTT
TRBV20-1	-	TRBJ2-7	TRBD2	CSASDLAASYEQYF	TGCAGTGCTTCCGACCTAGCGGCCTCCTACGAGCAGTACTTC
TRBV12-3/TRBV12-4	few	TRBJ2-1	TRBD2	CASSLFSSGFHNEQFF	TGTGCCAGCAGTTTGTTTTCTAGCGGCTTTCACAATGAGCAGTTCTTC
TRBV5-1	-	TRBJ2-1	-	CASSLDISAYNEQFF	TGCGCCAGCAGCTTGGATATTAGCGCGTACAATGAGCAGTTCTTC
TRBV12-3/TRBV12-4	many	TRBJ1-2	-	CASSLIRGGGYTF	TGTGCCAGCAGTTTAATCAGGGGAGGCGGCTACACCTTC
TRBV29-1	-	TRBJ1-1	-	CSVELTPSGAFF	TGCAGCGTTGAGCTGACTCCGAGCGGAGCTTTCTTT
TRBV20-1	-	TRBJ2-3	-	CSAIIFRSDTQYF	TGCAGTGCTATTATTTTTAGGTCAGATACGCAGTATTTT
TRBV5-1	many	TRBJ2-1	TRBD2	CASSLGGTSGYNEQFF	TGCGCCAGCAGCTTGGGAGGGACTAGCGGATACAATGAGCAGTTCTTC
TRBV5-1	many	TRBJ1-2	-	CASSLSANYGYTF	TGCGCCAGCAGCTTGTCAGCGAACTATGGCTACACCTTC
TRBV3-1	-	TRBJ2-3	TRBD2	CASRYTSGSGDTQYF	TGTGCCAGCAGGTATACTAGCGGGAGCGGGGATACGCAGTATTTT
TRBV6-6	-	TRBJ2-5	TRBD2	CASSQTSGSPFQETQYF	TGTGCCAGCAGTCAGACTAGCGGGAGCCCTTTTCAAGAGACCCAGTACTTC
TRBV11-2	few	TRBJ2-7	-	CASSFDGHEQYF	TGTGCCAGCAGCTTCGATGGGCACGAGCAGTACTTC